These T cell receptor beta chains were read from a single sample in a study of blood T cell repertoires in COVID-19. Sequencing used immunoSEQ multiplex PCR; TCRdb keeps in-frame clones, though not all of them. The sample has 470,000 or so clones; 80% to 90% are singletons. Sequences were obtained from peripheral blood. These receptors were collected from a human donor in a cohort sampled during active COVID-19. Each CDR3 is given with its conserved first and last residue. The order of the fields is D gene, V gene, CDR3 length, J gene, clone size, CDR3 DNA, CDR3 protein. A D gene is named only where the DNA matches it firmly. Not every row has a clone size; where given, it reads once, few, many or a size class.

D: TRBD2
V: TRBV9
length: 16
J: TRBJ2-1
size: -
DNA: TGTGCCAGCAGCGTAATTAGCGGGAGTCGTAGGAATGAGCAGTTCTTC
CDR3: CASSVISGSRRNEQFF

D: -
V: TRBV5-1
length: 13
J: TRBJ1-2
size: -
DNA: TGCGCCAGCAGCTTGGGACAGGATACGGGCTACACCTTC
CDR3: CASSLGQDTGYTF

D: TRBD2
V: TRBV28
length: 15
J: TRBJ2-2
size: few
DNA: TGTGCCACCGAATGGCCTAGCGGGGCCACCGGGGAGCTGTTTTTT
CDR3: CATEWPSGATGELFF

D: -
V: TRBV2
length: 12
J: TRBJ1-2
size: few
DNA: TGTGCCAGCAGTGAAGGGACTCGTGGCTACACCTTC
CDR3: CASSEGTRGYTF

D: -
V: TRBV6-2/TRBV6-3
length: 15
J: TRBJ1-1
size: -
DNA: TGTGCCAGCAGTTCCCGGCGGCGTGTGAACACTGAAGCTTTCTTT
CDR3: CASSSRRRVNTEAFF

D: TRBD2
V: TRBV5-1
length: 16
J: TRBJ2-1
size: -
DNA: TGCGCCAGCAGCTTGAACCCTACTAGCGGATATAATGAGCAGTTCTTC
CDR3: CASSLNPTSGYNEQFF

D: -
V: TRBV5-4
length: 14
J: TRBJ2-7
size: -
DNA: TGTGCCAGCAGCTTGGCCCTCTCCTCCTACGAGCAGTACTTC
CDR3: CASSLALSSYEQYF

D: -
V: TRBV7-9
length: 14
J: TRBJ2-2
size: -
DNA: TGTGCCAGCAGCTTACCCATGAACACCGGGGAGCTGTTTTTT
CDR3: CASSLPMNTGELFF

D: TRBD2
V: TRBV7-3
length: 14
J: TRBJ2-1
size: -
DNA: TGTGCCAGCAGTTCCAGCGGGAGAGGTAATGAGCAGTTCTTC
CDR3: CASSSSGRGNEQFF

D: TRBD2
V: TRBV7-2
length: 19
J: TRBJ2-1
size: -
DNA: TGTGCCAGCAGCTTAGCTGGGGGACTAGCGGGAGGGTCGGGAAATGAGCAGTTCTTC
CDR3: CASSLAGGLAGGSGNEQFF

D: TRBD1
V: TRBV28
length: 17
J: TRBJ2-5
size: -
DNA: TGTGCCAGCCGTCCCATACCCCGCGGACAGGGGACCGAGACCCAGTACTTC
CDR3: CASRPIPRGQGTETQYF

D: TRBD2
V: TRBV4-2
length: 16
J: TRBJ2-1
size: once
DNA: TGTGCCAGCAGCCAAGGAGGACTAGCGGGAGTCAATGAGCAGTTCTTC
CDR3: CASSQGGLAGVNEQFF

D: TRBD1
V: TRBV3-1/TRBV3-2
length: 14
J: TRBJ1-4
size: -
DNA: TGTGCCAGCAGTCAGACAGGGAAGGGCGAAAAACTGTTTTTT
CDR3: CASSQTGKGEKLFF

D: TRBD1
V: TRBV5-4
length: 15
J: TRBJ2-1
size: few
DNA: TGTGCCAGCAGCTTCCCGGGACAGGGGGACAATGAGCAGTTCTTC
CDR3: CASSFPGQGDNEQFF

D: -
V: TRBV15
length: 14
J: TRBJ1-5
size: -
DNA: TGTGCCACCAGCAGAGAGGACAGTGTGAGGCCCCAGCATTTT
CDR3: CATSREDSVRPQHF

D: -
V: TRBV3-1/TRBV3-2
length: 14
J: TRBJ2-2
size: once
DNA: TGTGCCAGCAGCGAAAGGGGGGGGCCCGGGGAGCTGTTTTTT
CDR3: CASSERGGPGELFF

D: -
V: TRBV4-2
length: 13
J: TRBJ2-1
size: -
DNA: TGTGCCAGCAGCCAAAGCCGGTACAATGAGCAGTTCTTC
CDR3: CASSQSRYNEQFF

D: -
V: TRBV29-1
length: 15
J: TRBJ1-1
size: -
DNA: TGCAGCGTTGATACGTGGGGGGGCATGAACACTGAAGCTTTCTTT
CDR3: CSVDTWGGMNTEAFF

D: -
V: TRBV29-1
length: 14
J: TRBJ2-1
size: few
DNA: TGCAGCGTTGAGACTCCCAACTTACACAATGAGCAGTTCTTC
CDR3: CSVETPNLHNEQFF

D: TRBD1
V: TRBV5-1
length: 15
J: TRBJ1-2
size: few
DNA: TGCGCCAGCAGCTTGGGTACAGGGGAGAACTATGGCTACACCTTC
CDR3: CASSLGTGENYGYTF

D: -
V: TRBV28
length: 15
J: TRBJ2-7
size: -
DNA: TGTGCCAGCAGTTCCCTAGGGGGCGGGATAAGGGAGCAGTACTTC
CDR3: CASSSLGGGIREQYF

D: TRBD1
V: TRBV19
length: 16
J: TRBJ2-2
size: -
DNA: TGTGCCAGTAGTACCCTGAGGACAGGGGACGCCGGGGAGCTGTTTTTT
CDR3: CASSTLRTGDAGELFF

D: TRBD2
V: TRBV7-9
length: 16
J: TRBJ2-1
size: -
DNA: TGTGCCAGCAGCTCGGGAGGGCCGTCGACCTACAATGAGCAGTTCTTC
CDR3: CASSSGGPSTYNEQFF

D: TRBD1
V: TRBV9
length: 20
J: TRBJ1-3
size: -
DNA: TGTGCCAGCAGCGCACTAAGAGGAAAAGACCGGGACAGGGGGGGAAACACCATATATTTT
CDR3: CASSALRGKDRDRGGNTIYF

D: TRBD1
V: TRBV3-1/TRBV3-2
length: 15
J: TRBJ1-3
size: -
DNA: TGTGCCAGCAGCCACGACAGGGCCTCTGGAAACACCATATATTTT
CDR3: CASSHDRASGNTIYF

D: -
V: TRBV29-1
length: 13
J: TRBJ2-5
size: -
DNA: TGCAGCGTTGAAGAGCTAGCCGGAGAGACCCAGTACTTC
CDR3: CSVEELAGETQYF

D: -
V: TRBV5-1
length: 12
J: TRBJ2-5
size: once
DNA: TGCGCCAGCAGCTTGGGGAGGGAGACCCAGTACTTC
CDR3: CASSLGRETQYF

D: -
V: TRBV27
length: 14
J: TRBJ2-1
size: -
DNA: TGTGCCAGCAGTTTTGGGGGCGGGTACAATGAGCAGTTCTTC
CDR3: CASSFGGGYNEQFF

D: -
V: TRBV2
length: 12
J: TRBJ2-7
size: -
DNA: TGTGCCAGCAGCGAGCCAGGGCTCGAGCAGTACTTC
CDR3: CASSEPGLEQYF

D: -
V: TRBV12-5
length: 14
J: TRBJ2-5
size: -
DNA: TGTGCTAGTGGCCCTGGGACTCTTCAAGAGACCCAGTACTTC
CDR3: CASGPGTLQETQYF

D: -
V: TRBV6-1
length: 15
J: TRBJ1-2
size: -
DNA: TGTGCCAGCAGTGAGGGGGGGGCAGTTGGCTATGGCTACACCTTC
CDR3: CASSEGGAVGYGYTF

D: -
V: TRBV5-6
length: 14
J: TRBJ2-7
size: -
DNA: TGTGCCAGCAGCCCTAGGATTACTTTCTACGAGCAGTACTTC
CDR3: CASSPRITFYEQYF

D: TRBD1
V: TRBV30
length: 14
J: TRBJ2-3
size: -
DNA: TGTGCCTGGGCTGACAGGGGTTACACAGATACGCAGTATTTT
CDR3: CAWADRGYTDTQYF

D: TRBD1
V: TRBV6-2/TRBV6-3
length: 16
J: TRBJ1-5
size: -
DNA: TGTGCCAGCAGTTACCGGGGACAGGCGCGCAATCAGCCCCAGCATTTT
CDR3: CASSYRGQARNQPQHF

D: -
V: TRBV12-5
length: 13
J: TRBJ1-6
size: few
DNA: TGTGCTAGTGGTTTGGAGGAGGGATCACCCCTCCACTTT
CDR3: CASGLEEGSPLHF

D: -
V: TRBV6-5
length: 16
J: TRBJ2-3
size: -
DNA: TGTGCCAGCAGTTACTCGAGGCGGCCCCCCACAGATACGCAGTATTTT
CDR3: CASSYSRRPPTDTQYF

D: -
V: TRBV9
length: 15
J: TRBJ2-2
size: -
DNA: TGTGCCAGCAGCGTATCGACAGTTGGCACCGGGGAGCTGTTTTTT
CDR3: CASSVSTVGTGELFF